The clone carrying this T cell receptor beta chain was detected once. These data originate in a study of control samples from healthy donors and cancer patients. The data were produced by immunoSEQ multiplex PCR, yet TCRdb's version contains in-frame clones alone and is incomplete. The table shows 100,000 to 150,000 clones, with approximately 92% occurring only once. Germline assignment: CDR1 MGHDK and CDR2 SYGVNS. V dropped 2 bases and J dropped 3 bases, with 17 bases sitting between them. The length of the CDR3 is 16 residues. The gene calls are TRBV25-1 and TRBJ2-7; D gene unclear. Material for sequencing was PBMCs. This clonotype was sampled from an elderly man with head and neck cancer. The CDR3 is CASSEGQTRLRYEQYF. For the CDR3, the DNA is TGTGCCAGCAGTGAAGGGCAAACAAGACTCCGCTACGAGCAGTACTTC.